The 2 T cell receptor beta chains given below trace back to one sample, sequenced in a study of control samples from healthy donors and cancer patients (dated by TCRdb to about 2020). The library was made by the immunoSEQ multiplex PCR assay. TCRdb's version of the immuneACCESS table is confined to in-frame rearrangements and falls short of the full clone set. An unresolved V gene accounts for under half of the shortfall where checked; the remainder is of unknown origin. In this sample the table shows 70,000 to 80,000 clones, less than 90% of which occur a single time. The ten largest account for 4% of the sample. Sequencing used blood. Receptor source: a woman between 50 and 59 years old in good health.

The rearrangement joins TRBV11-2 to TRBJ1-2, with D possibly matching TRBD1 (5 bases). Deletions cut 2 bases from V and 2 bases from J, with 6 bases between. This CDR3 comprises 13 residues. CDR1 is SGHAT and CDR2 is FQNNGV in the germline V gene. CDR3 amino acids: CASSLRGNYGYTF. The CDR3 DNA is TGTGCCAGCAGCTTACGGGGGAACTATGGCTACACCTTC.

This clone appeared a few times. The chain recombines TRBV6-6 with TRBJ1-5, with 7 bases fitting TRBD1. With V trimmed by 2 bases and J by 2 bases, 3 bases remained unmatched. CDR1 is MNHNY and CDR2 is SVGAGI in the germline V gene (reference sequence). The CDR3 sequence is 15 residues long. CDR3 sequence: CASSYQGVGNQPQHF. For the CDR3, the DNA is TGTGCCAGCAGTTACCAGGGGGTGGGCAATCAGCCCCAGCATTTT.